This TCR beta chain is drawn from a study of blood T cells in healthy people across ages. Germline lookup yields CDR1 KGHDR and CDR2 SFDVKD. The CDR3 has 17 amino acids. The germline V and J ends were trimmed by 1 base and 5 bases, with 19 bases remaining between them. A sample-barcoded 5' primer and a J-beta primer mix were used in a second PCR of roughly 7 to 11 cycles. From the 5' RACE reads, TCRdb called clonotypes with MiXCR, one entry per CDR3 protein. The sample has about 700,000 distinct CDR3 sequences, about 30% seen once. Total RNA, at least 6 micrograms per sample, came from PBMCs. In this sample, this clonotype turned up a few times.

Sequenced material: blood. This chain uses TRBV24-1 with TRBJ2-5; D possibly corresponds to TRBD1 (6 bases). The receptor's source is a woman of 80 years or more in good health. The CDR3 nucleotides read TGTGCCACCAGTGATTTAAGGGAAAACAGGGAATCGGAGACCCAGTACTTC. It specifies CATSDLRENRESETQYF.